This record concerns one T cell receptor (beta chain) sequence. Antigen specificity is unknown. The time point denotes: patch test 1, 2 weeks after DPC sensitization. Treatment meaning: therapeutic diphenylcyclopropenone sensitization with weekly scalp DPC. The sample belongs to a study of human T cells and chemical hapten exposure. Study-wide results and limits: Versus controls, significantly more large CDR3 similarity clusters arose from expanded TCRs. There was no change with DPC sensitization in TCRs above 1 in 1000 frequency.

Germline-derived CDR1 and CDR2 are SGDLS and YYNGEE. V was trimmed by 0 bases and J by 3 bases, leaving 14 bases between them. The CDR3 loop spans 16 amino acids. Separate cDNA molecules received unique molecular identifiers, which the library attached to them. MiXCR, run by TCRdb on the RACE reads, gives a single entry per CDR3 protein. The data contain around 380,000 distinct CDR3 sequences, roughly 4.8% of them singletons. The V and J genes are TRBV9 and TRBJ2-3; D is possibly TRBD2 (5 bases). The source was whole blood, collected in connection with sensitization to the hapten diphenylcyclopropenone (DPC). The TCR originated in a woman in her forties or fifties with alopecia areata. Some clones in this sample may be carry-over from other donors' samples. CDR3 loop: CASSVEGWAGTDTQYF. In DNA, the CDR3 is TGTGCCAGCAGCGTAGAAGGGTGGGCGGGTACAGATACGCAGTATTTT.